Presented here are 8 T cell receptor beta chains from one specimen sequenced in a study of shared clonotypes between healthy human individuals. It was CD45RO-negative cells, positively selected for CCR7, that made up naive CD8 cells, with terminally differentiated effector memory CD45RA+ cells excluded. The table came from immunoSEQ multiplex PCR; TCRdb's copy has only in-frame clones and leaves some out. The sample shows almost 700,000 clones, roughly nine tenths of them seen only once. Sequences were obtained from naive CD8+ T cells sorted from blood. These receptors were obtained from a young man in good health.

This clone was recorded once. This chain joins TRBV11-2 and TRBJ2-7, with 10 bases aligning to TRBD1. The CDR3 covers 15 residues. Germline lookup yields CDR1 SGHAT and CDR2 FQNNGV. V lost 5 bases and J lost 13; bases outside the gene matches: 17. The CDR3 DNA reads TGTGCCAGCAGCAAAGAGGTGTTTGCGGGACAGGGGCACTACTTC. It specifies CASSKEVFAGQGHYF.

The chain couples TRBV7-2 to TRBJ2-2, with no clear D. There are 18 residues in the CDR3. Trimming shortened V by 1 base and J by 0 bases, and 15 bases separated the two germline ends. Per the germline V gene, CDR1 is SGHTA and CDR2 is FQGNSA. The CDR3 loop is CASSLGARIMTNTGELFF. The CDR3 DNA reads as TGTGCCAGCAGCTTAGGGGCTAGGATAATGACGAACACCGGGGAGCTGTTTTTT.

The chain combines TRBV6-5 with TRBJ1-1, with D unresolved. The CDR3 runs to 13 residues. Deletions cut 4 bases from V and 4 bases from J, with 10 bases between. The germline V gene encodes CDR1 MNHEY and CDR2 SVGAGI. CDR3 in DNA: TGTGCCAGCAGTTTCTTACAGAGCACTGAAGCTTTCTTT. It yields the protein CASSFLQSTEAFF.

In this sample, this clone turned up many times. V is TRBV6-5 and J is TRBJ2-7; 8 bases fit TRBD2. Germline CDR1 and CDR2: MNHEY and SVGAGI. This CDR3 has 15 residues. V lost 6 bases, J lost 3 bases, and 10 bases stayed unmatched. This CDR3 is CASSPPSGGGYEQYF. CDR3 nucleotide sequence: TGTGCCAGCAGCCCACCAAGCGGGGGAGGCTACGAGCAGTACTTC.

The chain has TRBV5-4 and TRBJ2-7; TRBD2 might be the D (6 bases). The V gene's germline CDR1 is SGHNT and CDR2 YYREEE (reference sequence). V dropped 4 bases and J dropped 6 bases, with 23 bases sitting between them. The CDR3 spans 16 residues. The DNA of the CDR3 is TGTGCCAGCAGCCGACGGGACTTGGGAATCCCTACCGAGCAGTACTTC. It translates to CASSRRDLGIPTEQYF.

This sequence joins TRBV5-4 and TRBJ1-3; unclear D gene. This CDR3 spans 15 amino acids. CDR1 and CDR2 from the germline V gene are SGHNT and YYREEE (reference sequence). The ends were cut back, 1 base at V and 0 bases at J, with 8 bases in the middle. The CDR3: CASSLIGSSGNTIYF. The CDR3 bases are TGTGCCAGCAGCTTGATCGGCAGCTCTGGAAACACCATATATTTT.

V is TRBV27 and J is TRBJ1-2, with D possibly matching TRBD1 (6 bases). The CDR3 length is 16 residues. Germline V lookup: CDR1 MNHEY, CDR2 SMNVEV (reference sequence). V was pared by 1 base and J by 4 bases, with 16 bases between. This chain's CDR3 is CASSLYSRGALYGYTF. DNA for the CDR3: TGTGCCAGCAGTTTATACTCAAGGGGGGCTCTCTATGGCTACACCTTC.

The chain couples TRBV29-1 to TRBJ2-4, with D possibly being TRBD1 or TRBD2 (6 bases each). Germline values: CDR1 SQVTM, CDR2 ANQGSEA. V lost 0 bases, J lost 2 bases, and 20 bases lay in between. The CDR3 has 18 residues. The CDR3 DNA is TGCAGCGTTGAAGATTGGACGTCGGGGGACAACCCCAAAAACATTCAGTACTTC. The encoded protein is CSVEDWTSGDNPKNIQYF.